This TCR beta chain was retrieved from a study of T cells in Graves' hyperthyroidism and ophthalmopathy. Lactation, pregnancy, other autoimmune disease or uncontrolled infection led to exclusion of patients. It was 8.5 to 10 ml of fresh peripheral blood that supplied the PBMCs. Worth noting for this clonotype: Its antigen is currently unknown.

TCR beta CDR3 sequences were amplified from RNA transcripts. The HTBI primer set served for first-round RT-PCR of the TCR CDR3. Each CDR3 protein is one row after TCRdb ran MiXCR on the multiplex PCR reads. The repertoire holds fewer than 700,000 distinct CDR3 sequences, with 15% to 20% as singletons. With V trimmed by 8 bases and J by 8 bases, 15 bases remained unmatched. CDR3 length equals 18 residues. Germline V CDR1 and CDR2: MDHEN, SYDVKM. Study-wide findings and caveats: Blood also held most thyroid clonotypes expanded beyond 0.001. Ophthalmopathy onset followed model prediction by a median about seven months.

The J gene is TRBJ2-1, the V gene TRBV28, with 16 bases aligning to TRBD2. The sequencing sample was made of blood. The clonotype comes from a woman aged 30 to 39 with Graves' hyperthyroidism. CDR3 region: CASGHRGTSGRASDEQFF. The DNA of the CDR3 is TGTGCCAGCGGACACCGCGGGACTAGCGGGAGGGCCAGCGATGAGCAGTTCTTC.